The present entry profiles one TCR beta chain with its context. This entry belongs to a study of identical twins. Germline V gene sequence: CDR1 DFQATT, CDR2 SNEGSKA (reference sequence). Trimming took 3 bases from V and 3 from J; bases not matched to a gene: 8. The CDR3 is 14 residues long. In TCRdb, the 5' RACE reads were re-called with MiXCR into one record per CDR3 protein. The sample shows roughly 770,000 distinct CDR3 sequences, around a sixth of them seen only once. These sequences were also reported in another study, on T cells expressing NK-cell markers.

The V call is TRBV20-1, the J call TRBJ2-7, with 7 bases that match TRBD1. This clonotype originated in a woman between 18 and 29 years old in good health. Specimen: PBMCs. DNA for the CDR3: TGCAGTGCTAGTTCCAGGGGGACCGGCTACGAGCAGTACTTC. This translates into CSASSRGTGYEQYF.